A selection of T cell receptor beta chains follows, all from one sample in a study of blood T cell repertoires in COVID-19. Assay used: immunoSEQ multiplex PCR; TCRdb lists only in-frame clones, some missing. The sample has about 49,000 clones, roughly four fifths seen once; the top ten hold around 2.8%. The sample was peripheral blood. The receptors originated from a woman aged 55 to 70 with acute or convalescent COVID-19. The CDR3 runs from the conserved cysteine through the conserved F or W. Not every row has a clone size; where given, it reads once, few, many or a size class.

TRBV6-5	14	-	TRBJ2-7	CASSYSEQAFEQYF
TRBV7-2	13	-	TRBJ1-1	CASSLSGRVVAFF
TRBV4-1	15	-	TRBJ2-3	CASSQAELLGDTQYF
TRBV12-5	18	-	TRBJ1-2	CASGLFPGQRDKDYGYTF
TRBV28	15	-	TRBJ1-3	CASSPGGHSGNTIYF
TRBV7-9	18	-	TRBJ1-1	CASSSALLRGRNYTEAFF
TRBV7-9	15	-	TRBJ1-4	CASSPRWGVNEKLFF
TRBV12-3/TRBV12-4	13	-	TRBJ2-7	CASSPPGSYEQYF
TRBV5-1	13	-	TRBJ1-2	CASSPGDRAGYTF
TRBV3-1/TRBV3-2	16	-	TRBJ1-1	CASSPLTGGVGTEAFF
TRBV28	16	-	TRBJ1-5	CASSSLSGRGLDAQHF
TRBV30	12	-	TRBJ2-5	CACDREQETQYF
TRBV28	15	-	TRBJ1-3	CASSTPGGPGNTIYF
TRBV19	15	-	TRBJ2-6	CASSIGSSRANVLTF
TRBV18	13	-	TRBJ2-5	CASSPASTETQYF
TRBV2	12	once	TRBJ2-5	CASKAPMETQYF
TRBV3-1/TRBV3-2	13	-	TRBJ1-6	CASSQVDTAPLHF
TRBV12-5	16	-	TRBJ1-5	CASGWGTGGGNQPQHF
TRBV7-9	17	-	TRBJ2-1	CASRTSAQGWSYNEQFF
TRBV3-1/TRBV3-2	12	few	TRBJ2-1	CASSQLAGEQFF
TRBV2	15	-	TRBJ1-6	CAREGTGGRNSPLHF
TRBV10-3	16	-	TRBJ2-1	CAISLLAGGGGNEQFF
TRBV10-3	15	-	TRBJ1-6	CAIKDRDRANSPLHF
TRBV28	14	-	TRBJ1-1	CASRDGQLNTEAFF
TRBV5-8	16	-	TRBJ1-5	CASSGGDRALNQPQHF
TRBV28	15	-	TRBJ1-3	CASSFGGHSGNTIYF
TRBV3-1/TRBV3-2	16	-	TRBJ1-5	CASSQGQTYSNQPQHF
TRBV7-9	16	-	TRBJ2-2	CASSFVPGLVPGELFF
TRBV3-1/TRBV3-2	18	-	TRBJ2-1	CASSQVRIGPAGNNEQFF
TRBV28	16	-	TRBJ2-7	CASSLFKTSGVYEQYF
TRBV7-9	14	-	TRBJ1-3	CASSLGIPGNTIYF
TRBV14	18	few	TRBJ2-1	CASSLGLAGVGGYNEQFF
TRBV5-8	17	-	TRBJ1-2	CASSLLDRAQPANGYTF
TRBV4-1	17	-	TRBJ2-4	CASSQEVGGGSKNIQYF
TRBV6-1	15	-	TRBJ2-7	CASSEPAGLALEQYF
TRBV7-2	15	-	TRBJ1-1	CASKTGGAMNTEAFF
TRBV7-3	16	-	TRBJ2-2	CASSLSSGTSRGELFF
TRBV7-2	14	-	TRBJ2-7	CASSSEGSAYEQYF
TRBV2	14	-	TRBJ1-5	CASSGGEGRQPQHF
TRBV3-1/TRBV3-2	15	-	TRBJ1-5	CASSLGPGSNQPQHF
TRBV7-9	15	-	TRBJ2-4	CASSFWTGRRDIQYF
TRBV6-5	13	-	TRBJ1-2	CASTTRSVNGYTF
TRBV3-1/TRBV3-2	16	-	TRBJ2-3	CASSPRPPAGSDTQYF
TRBV7-9	17	-	TRBJ2-3	CASSPPLRGDSTDTQYF
TRBV5-8	16	-	TRBJ1-5	CASSSIYGTGNQPQHF
TRBV28	17	-	TRBJ1-2	CASTRGTGGEANYGYTF
TRBV5-1	15	-	TRBJ1-5	CASSLDGQGNQPQHF
TRBV6-6	11	-	TRBJ2-5	CASRETETQYF
TRBV5-6	13	-	TRBJ1-3	CASGLSSGNTIYF
TRBV5-5	14	-	TRBJ2-1	CASSFSIPQTEQFF
TRBV27	15	-	TRBJ1-6	CASKDLSSYNSPLHF
TRBV28	15	few	TRBJ1-6	CASTGTTGPNSPLHF
TRBV10-1	17	once	TRBJ2-1	CASSEPRTSGSYNEQFF
TRBV24-1	17	few	TRBJ2-5	CATSDRGLAGFQETQYF
TRBV6-2/TRBV6-3	13	-	TRBJ1-5	CASSFRRNQPQHF
TRBV2	13	-	TRBJ2-7	CASSEAQNYEQYF
TRBV2	15	-	TRBJ2-1	CASSKLAGGLDEQFF
TRBV30	14	-	TRBJ1-2	CAWSIHEPGYGYTF
TRBV6-5	15	-	TRBJ2-7	CASRPAAGVYYEQYF